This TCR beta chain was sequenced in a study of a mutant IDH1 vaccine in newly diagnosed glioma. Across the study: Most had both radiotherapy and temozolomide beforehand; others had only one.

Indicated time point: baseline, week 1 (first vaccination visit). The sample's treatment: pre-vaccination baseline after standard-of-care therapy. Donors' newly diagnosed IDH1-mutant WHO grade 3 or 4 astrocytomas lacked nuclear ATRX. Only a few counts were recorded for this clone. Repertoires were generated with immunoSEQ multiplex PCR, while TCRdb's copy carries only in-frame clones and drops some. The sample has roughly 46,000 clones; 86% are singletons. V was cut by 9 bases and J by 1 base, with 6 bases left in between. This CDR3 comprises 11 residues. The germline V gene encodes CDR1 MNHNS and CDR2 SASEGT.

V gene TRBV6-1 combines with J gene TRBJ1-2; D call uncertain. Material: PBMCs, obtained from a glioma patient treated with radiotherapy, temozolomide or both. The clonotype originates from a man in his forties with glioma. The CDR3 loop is CASTGNYGYTF. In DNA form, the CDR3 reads TGTGCCAGTACTGGTAACTATGGCTACACCTTC.